This section outlines one T cell receptor (beta chain) sequence together with its context. This CDR3 contains 16 residues. Looked up from germline, CDR1 is SGHDT and CDR2 is YYEEEE. V was shortened by 1 base and J by 2 bases, with 16 bases between the two germline ends. The source of the sample is a study of control samples from healthy donors and cancer patients. Measured with immunoSEQ multiplex PCR; TCRdb has only the in-frame clones, and not every one. The sample contains more than 30,000 clones, roughly 94% of which appear only once. The sample comprised blood. The receptor was derived from a man between 60 and 75 years old in good health. The rearrangement joins TRBV5-6 to TRBJ2-7; tentatively, D is TRBD2 (5 bases). CDR3 coding DNA: TGTGCCAGCAGCTTGAGGTTATACGGGGAGACCTACGAGCAGTACTTC. Its protein is CASSLRLYGETYEQYF.